These T cell receptor beta chains were read from a single sample in a study of blood T cell repertoires in COVID-19. The table came from immunoSEQ multiplex PCR; TCRdb's copy has only in-frame clones and leaves some out. The profile shows roughly 300,000 clones, about 93% of them singletons. The material sequenced was peripheral blood. Receptors originate from a woman aged 25 to 45 with COVID-19, enrolled during active disease. Both conserved end residues are part of each CDR3. D genes are given only for firm matches. Clone size appears in some rows only: once, few, many, or a class for an expanded clone.

>13|TRBJ1-1|TRBV29-1|-|-
TGCAGCGTTGTTGAGCAAATGAACACTGAAGCTTTCTTT
CSVVEQMNTEAFF
>15|TRBJ2-7|TRBV28|-|TRBD1
TGTGCCAGTATAACCCGCGGGACAGGGTCATCGGTGCAGTACTTC
CASITRGTGSSVQYF
>16|TRBJ2-1|TRBV9|-|-
TGTGCCAGCAGCGTAGGGGTTAGCGGAGCCTACAATGAGCAGTTCTTC
CASSVGVSGAYNEQFF
>14|TRBJ2-5|TRBV7-2|-|-
TGTGCCAGCAGCATTAGCGCCGCTGAAGAGACCCAGTACTTC
CASSISAAEETQYF
>15|TRBJ2-2|TRBV7-9|once|-
TGTGCCAGCATCCACTCTAGCGAGGCCACCGGGGAGCTGTTTTTT
CASIHSSEATGELFF
>13|TRBJ2-5|TRBV19|-|-
TGTGCCAGTAGTAACAGGGTGCAAGAGACCCAGTACTTC
CASSNRVQETQYF
>15|TRBJ2-5|TRBV7-9|-|TRBD2
TGTGCCAGCAGTCGTAGCGGGAGCGACTCTTTGACCCAGTACTTC
CASSRSGSDSLTQYF
>15|TRBJ1-1|TRBV5-6|-|TRBD1
TGTGCCAGCACCGATCTGACAGGGGTGAACACTGAAGCTTTCTTT
CASTDLTGVNTEAFF
>15|TRBJ2-1|TRBV15|-|TRBD2
TGTGCCACCAGCTTTTTAGCGGGAGGGTACAATGAGCAGTTCTTC
CATSFLAGGYNEQFF
>15|TRBJ2-7|TRBV4-1|once|-
TGCGCCAGCAGCCAAGAATTCGCCAGGTTGTACGAGCAGTACTTC
CASSQEFARLYEQYF
>14|TRBJ1-3|TRBV30|few|-
TGTGCCTGGAGGACAGGCCGCTCTGGAAACACCATATATTTT
CAWRTGRSGNTIYF
>12|TRBJ2-7|TRBV6-6|-|TRBD1
TGTGCCGGTCGGACAGGGAATGGCGAGCAGTACTTC
CAGRTGNGEQYF
>14|TRBJ2-7|TRBV7-9|-|-
TGTGCCAGCAGCTTGGAGGGACCCTATCGGGAGCAGTACTTC
CASSLEGPYREQYF
>15|TRBJ2-5|TRBV6-1|-|-
TGTGCCAGCAGTGAAGGATTAGGTAGGGGGGAGACCCAGTACTTC
CASSEGLGRGETQYF
>15|TRBJ2-1|TRBV3-1/TRBV3-2|-|-
TGTGCCAGCAGCCCGAGGGGGGGCGCTAGCAATGAGCAGTTCTTC
CASSPRGGASNEQFF
>14|TRBJ2-3|TRBV9|-|TRBD2
TGTGCCAGCAGCGTATTAGCGGGGGGGGATACGCAGTATTTT
CASSVLAGGDTQYF
>15|TRBJ2-6|TRBV5-4|-|TRBD2
TGTGCCAGCAGCTCTCTAGCGGTTGGGGCCAACGTCCTGACTTTC
CASSSLAVGANVLTF
>16|TRBJ1-4|TRBV7-2|once|-
TGTGCCAGCAGCTTAGACACGAGGGCTACTAATGAAAAACTGTTTTTT
CASSLDTRATNEKLFF
>15|TRBJ1-4|TRBV18|-|-
TGTGCCAGCTCACATAACAGGGAGACTAATGAAAAACTGTTTTTT
CASSHNRETNEKLFF
>15|TRBJ1-5|TRBV5-1|-|-
TGCGCCAGCAGCTTGGGTGGGGCTTACAATCAGCCCCAGCATTTT
CASSLGGAYNQPQHF
>14|TRBJ1-1|TRBV6-5|few|-
TGTGCCAGCAGTTACTCGGAGGGAAACACTGAAGCTTTCTTT
CASSYSEGNTEAFF
>13|TRBJ1-2|TRBV5-4|-|TRBD1
TGTGCCAGCAGCTTCCCAGGGGGTTACGGCTACACCTTC
CASSFPGGYGYTF
>15|TRBJ2-1|TRBV6-1|-|TRBD2
TGTGCCAGCAGTGATCCCGGGAGGGAAGGGAATGAGCAGTTCTTC
CASSDPGREGNEQFF
>12|TRBJ2-1|TRBV27|-|-
TGTGCCAGCAACGGGGTGCGGAATGAGCAGTTCTTC
CASNGVRNEQFF
>13|TRBJ2-5|TRBV7-2|once|-
TGTGCCAGCAGCCCCAGGTTTGGAGAGACCCAGTACTTC
CASSPRFGETQYF
>16|TRBJ2-2|TRBV28|-|TRBD2
TGTGCCAGCAGTCGGACTAGCGGCATGAACACCGGGGAGCTATTTTTT
CASSRTSGMNTGELFF
>15|TRBJ2-1|TRBV4-3|-|TRBD1
TGCGCCAGCAGCCTCGGGCGGACAGGGGGTTTCGAGCAGTTCTTC
CASSLGRTGGFEQFF
>15|TRBJ1-3|TRBV6-5|-|-
TGTGCCAGCAGGACAAGTTGGGCTCCCGGAAACACCATATATTTT
CASRTSWAPGNTIYF
>14|TRBJ2-7|TRBV6-5|-|TRBD2
TGTGCCAGCAGTAAACTAGCGGCTTCCTACGAGCAGTACTTC
CASSKLAASYEQYF
>14|TRBJ1-3|TRBV28|-|-
TGTGCCAGCGGGACCGGGACAACTGGAAACACCATATATTTT
CASGTGTTGNTIYF
>15|TRBJ1-2|TRBV6-4|-|TRBD1
TGTGCCAGCAGTGAAGGTCCGACAGGGGGAGATGGCTACACCTTC
CASSEGPTGGDGYTF
>13|TRBJ1-6|TRBV7-3|-|TRBD1
TGTGCCAGCAGCCGGGACAGGGGCTCACCCCTCCACTTT
CASSRDRGSPLHF
>16|TRBJ2-1|TRBV3-1/TRBV3-2|-|TRBD2
TGTGCCAGCAGCCAAGGTTTAAGCGGGAGCTACAATGAGCAGTTCTTC
CASSQGLSGSYNEQFF
>13|TRBJ2-3|TRBV14|-|TRBD1
TGTGCCAGCAGCAGCACAGGGGAAGATACGCAGTATTTT
CASSSTGEDTQYF
>17|TRBJ2-3|TRBV28|-|-
TGTGCCAGCAGTTCCCCCCCCTGGACTCCTAGCACAGATACGCAGTATTTT
CASSSPPWTPSTDTQYF
>11|TRBJ2-7|TRBV20-1|-|-
TGCAGTGCTCAGGTCCCCTACGAGCAGTACTTC
CSAQVPYEQYF
>13|TRBJ1-3|TRBV30|-|-
TGTGCCTGGGGAAGGGGAGGAGGAAACACCATATATTTT
CAWGRGGGNTIYF
>14|TRBJ2-4|TRBV28|-|-
TGTGCCAGCAGTTTAACGGGAGCCAAAAACATTCAGTACTTC
CASSLTGAKNIQYF
>15|TRBJ2-1|TRBV20-1|-|-
TGCAGTGCTAGTCCCCGGGAGTACTCCTACAATGAGCAGTTCTTC
CSASPREYSYNEQFF
>14|TRBJ1-5|TRBV2|-|TRBD1
TGTGCCAGCAGTGGTGGACAGGGCAATCAGCCCCAGCATTTT
CASSGGQGNQPQHF
>13|TRBJ2-2|TRBV12-3/TRBV12-4|-|-
TGTGCCAGCAGCCTAACCTTCTCTGGGGAGCTGTTTTTT
CASSLTFSGELFF
>14|TRBJ2-7|TRBV5-1|-|TRBD1
TGCGCCAGCAGACGAGGACAGGGGGCTTACGAGCAGTACTTC
CASRRGQGAYEQYF
>13|TRBJ2-7|TRBV7-3|-|-
TGTGCCAGCAGCTTAGGCGGGCTCAACGAGCAGTACTTC
CASSLGGLNEQYF
>15|TRBJ1-4|TRBV7-6|-|TRBD1
TGTGCCAGCAGCTCCGGACAGGGGGCGAGTGAAAAACTGTTTTTT
CASSSGQGASEKLFF